This TCR beta chain is from a study of blood T cells in healthy people across ages. Sample-barcoded 5' priming and a J-beta primer mix drove a second PCR of roughly 7 to 11 cycles. From each sample, at least 2.5 million paired-end reads containing CDR3 were obtained. TCRdb called the 5' RACE reads again in MiXCR, with one record for every CDR3 protein. The repertoire includes 710,000 or so distinct CDR3 sequences, approximately 21% of them detected once, and roughly 22% sits in the top ten. Per germline, CDR1 DFQATT and CDR2 SNEGSKA (reference sequence). V shed 2 bases and J shed 1 base, with 11 bases lying between them. The CDR3 loop spans 15 amino acids.

The sample was blood. The TCR originated in a man aged 65-85 years in good health. The V and J genes are TRBV20-1 and TRBJ2-2; D is possibly TRBD1 (6 bases). For the CDR3, the DNA is TGCAGTGCTAGATACGGCAGGGGGAACACCGGGGAGCTGTTTTTT. It encodes CSARYGRGNTGELFF.